A single sample is the source of the 29 T cell receptor beta chains below, sequenced in a study of T cells after yellow fever vaccination. Each CDR3 protein is one row after TCRdb ran MiXCR on the 5' RACE reads. Of 250,000 or so distinct CDR3 sequences listed, 3.6% are singletons. The material sequenced was PBMCs, taken 15 days after the yellow fever booster vaccination. Receptors were obtained from a man in his late teens or twenties who received the YFV17D yellow fever vaccine.

This clonotype was recorded many times. V usage is TRBV7-3 and J usage is TRBJ2-1; weak D call: TRBD2 (5 bases). This CDR3 has 13 residues. Germline CDR1 and CDR2: SGHTA and FQGTGA. V gave up 6 bases and J gave up 7 bases, with 13 bases separating them. The CDR3 DNA reads TGTGCCAGCAGTCTCCAACGGGGTAATGAGCAGTTCTTC. Its protein is CASSLQRGNEQFF.

This clonotype was observed at least ten times. The genes are TRBV12-3 or TRBV12-4 and TRBJ2-4; D remains ambiguous. This CDR3 has 12 residues. Trimming removed 6 bases from V and 5 bases from J, with 8 bases in between. The CDR3 sequence: CASSLDENIQYF. DNA of the CDR3: TGTGCCAGCAGCCTCGACGAAAACATTCAGTACTTC.

This clonotype came up a few times. The genes are TRBV5-1 and TRBJ1-2, with a tentative D call TRBD1 (6 bases). Germline CDR1 and CDR2: SGHRS and YFSETQ. Trimming removed 5 bases at V and 4 bases at J, with 15 bases between. The CDR3 runs 14 residues. In DNA, the CDR3 is TGCGCCAGCAGGGACAGCGCGCAGGGCTATGGCTACACCTTC. Amino acid sequence: CASRDSAQGYGYTF.

At least ten counts were recorded for this clonotype. The J gene is TRBJ2-2, the V gene TRBV12-3 or TRBV12-4, with TRBD1 identical over 8 bases. With V trimmed by 8 bases and J by 4 bases, 6 bases remained unmatched. This CDR3 is built from 14 residues. The CDR3 sequence: CASHPGGITGELFF. CDR3 nucleotides: TGTGCCAGCCACCCAGGGGGCATCACCGGGGAGCTGTTTTTT.

This clonotype was seen more than once but under ten times. The J gene is TRBJ2-6, the V gene TRBV21-1; the table names TRBD1, a call not compared with the DNA. TRBV21-1 constitutes a pseudogene. This CDR3 has 16 residues. The DNA of the CDR3 is TGTGCCAGTTGCAGGGACAGAGTATCTGGGGCCAACGTCCTGACTTTC. The encoded protein is CASCRDRVSGANVLTF.

This clonotype occurred many times. The chain recombines TRBV7-8 with TRBJ2-7; 10 bases map to TRBD1. Trimming took 1 base from V and 2 from J; bases not matched to a gene: 5. CDR3 length equals 16 residues. Germline CDR1 is SGHVS and CDR2 is FQNEAQ. The CDR3 sequence is CASSLGTGQGTYEQYV. Written as DNA, the CDR3 is TGTGCCAGCAGCTTAGGAACGGGACAGGGGACCTACGAGCAGTACGTC.

There are many counts of this clonotype. This chain joins TRBV25-1 and TRBJ2-5; D gene ambiguous. This CDR3 comprises 11 residues. Trimming stripped 5 bases from V and 5 bases from J, with 6 bases between. CDR1 is MGHDK, CDR2 SYGVNS, per germline. The CDR3 region is CASSWLETQYF. In nucleotides, the CDR3 is TGTGCCAGCAGTTGGTTGGAGACCCAGTACTTC. Together with reference TRBV25-1 and TRBJ2-5, the CDR3 gives the full variable domain: EADIYQTPRYLVIGTGKKITLECSQTMGHDKMYWYQQDPGMELHLIHYSYGVNSTEKGDLSSESTVSRIRTEHFPLTLESARPSHTSQYLCASSWLETQYFGPGTRLLVL.

This clonotype was picked up many times. The rearrangement joins TRBV6-6 to TRBJ2-3; no clear D. The CDR3 is made up of 14 amino acids. V lost 0 bases to trimming and J lost 2 bases, with 6 bases between them. Germline values: CDR1 MNHNY, CDR2 SVGAGI (reference sequence). CDR3 protein: CASSYSELTDTQYF. The CDR3 bases are TGTGCCAGCAGTTACTCCGAACTCACAGATACGCAGTATTTT.

This clonotype was recorded many times. At one end, the junction sequence differs from germline, possibly due to a read error. The chain couples TRBV7-7 to TRBJ2-4; TRBD1 matches 10 bases. The CDR3 has 13 amino acids. Germline CDR1 reads SSHAT; CDR2 reads FNYEAQ (reference sequence). The CDR3 DNA reads TGTGCTAGCAGCTTCGGGACAGGGGACATTCAGTACTTC. Translation gives CASSFGTGDIQYF.

This clonotype appeared many times. V and J are TRBV6-6 and TRBJ2-3; TRBD2 might be the D (5 bases). Per the germline V gene, CDR1 is MNHNY and CDR2 is SVGAGI (reference sequence). V lost 0 bases and J lost 6, with 10 bases in between. The CDR3 is 14 residues long. CDR3 sequence: CASSYSRVYDTQYF. DNA of the CDR3: TGTGCCAGCAGTTACTCGAGGGTCTACGATACGCAGTATTTT.

This clonotype was seen repeatedly, ten times or more. The V call is TRBV6-2 or TRBV6-3, the J call TRBJ2-3; D may be TRBD2 (5 bases). The CDR3 consists of 14 residues. Germline assignment: CDR1 MNHEY and CDR2 SVGEGT. The germline V and J ends were trimmed by 6 bases and 2 bases, with 12 bases remaining between them. In DNA form, the CDR3 reads TGTGCCAGCAGGACCGGGGTATCCACAGATACGCAGTATTTT. It encodes CASRTGVSTDTQYF.

This clonotype was seen ten or more times. This chain uses TRBV5-1 with TRBJ2-5; D not resolved. This CDR3 is 13 amino acids long. Trimming took 3 bases from V and 4 from J, leaving 10 bases between them. CDR1 and CDR2 from the germline V gene are SGHRS and YFSETQ. The CDR3: CASSSRSTETQYF. CDR3 nucleotide sequence: TGCGCCAGCAGCTCTAGAAGCACAGAGACCCAGTACTTC. Drawing the rest from reference TRBV5-1 and TRBJ2-5, the complete variable domain is KAGVTQTPRYLIKTRGQQVTLSCSPISGHRSVSWYQQTPGQGLQFLFEYFSETQRNKGNFPGRFSGRQFSNSRSEMNVSTLELGDSALYLCASSSRSTETQYFGPGTRLLVL.

This clonotype was seen repeatedly, ten times or more. The genes are TRBV9 and TRBJ1-3, with D maybe TRBD1 (5 bases). Deletions cut 3 bases from V and 2 bases from J, with 15 bases between. The CDR3 is 16 amino acids. CDR1 SGDLS and CDR2 YYNGEE come from the germline V gene. Here the CDR3 reads CASSGVRGIAGNTIYF. The CDR3 coding sequence is TGTGCCAGCAGCGGCGTTAGGGGCATAGCTGGAAACACCATATATTTT.

This clonotype was observed many times. The chain employs TRBV11-3 and TRBJ2-5; D is ambiguous. This CDR3 comprises 13 residues. V was trimmed by 3 bases and J by 2 bases, leaving 7 bases between them. From germline, CDR1 is SGHNT and CDR2 YENEEA. In nucleotides, the CDR3 is TGTGCCAGCAGCTTTAGCCAACAAGAGACCCAGTACTTC. As protein: CASSFSQQETQYF. The full variable domain, rest sourced from reference TRBV11-3 and TRBJ2-5, is EAGVVQSPRYKIIEKKQPVAFWCNPISGHNTLYWYLQNLGQGPELLIRYENEEAVDDSQLPKDRFSAERLKGVDSTLKIQPAELGDSAVYLCASSFSQQETQYFGPGTRLLVL.

On this clonotype: This may stem from a read error, because a much larger clone lies one nucleotide away. The CDR3 reads CDTSDLRGEQYF. The CDR3 coding sequence is TGTGACACCAGTGATTTGCGCGGCGAGCAGTACTTC. The chain uses TRBV24-1 and TRBJ2-7; no firm D call. The CDR3 covers 12 residues. Germline assignment: CDR1 KGHDR and CDR2 SFDVKD.

At least ten counts were recorded for this clonotype. J is TRBJ2-4 and V is TRBV7-9; D gene unclear. Trimming removed 3 bases at V and 1 base at J, with 13 bases between. CDR1 and CDR2 (germline): SEHNR, FQNEAQ (reference sequence). The CDR3 is 16 amino acids. The CDR3 nucleotides read TGTGCCAGCAGCTTGGACCCCAAGTCCGCCAAAAACATTCAGTACTTC. The encoded protein is CASSLDPKSAKNIQYF.

This clonotype was observed at least ten times. The chain couples TRBV11-3 to TRBJ2-1; TRBD2 matches at 13 bases. The CDR3 loop spans 15 amino acids. V trimming: 5 bases; J trimming: 8 bases; junction bases outside the gene matches: 6. The germline gives CDR1 SGHNT, CDR2 YENEEA. Written as DNA, the CDR3 is TGTGCCAGCAGCCAACTAGCGGGGGGGTTCTATGAGCAGTTCTTC. The encoded protein is CASSQLAGGFYEQFF.

This clonotype was seen repeatedly, ten times or more. V usage is TRBV5-4 and J usage is TRBJ2-1; D may be TRBD2 (6 bases). Germline values: CDR1 SGHNT, CDR2 YYREEE (reference sequence). V lost 4 bases to trimming and J lost 10 bases, with 15 bases between them. The CDR3 sequence is 13 residues long. CDR3 nucleotide sequence: TGTGCCAGCAGCCGGGACTCGACAAACGAGCAGTTCTTC. Protein: CASSRDSTNEQFF.

The chain combines TRBV6-5 with TRBJ1-2; 12 bases are a match to TRBD1. The trim removed 6 bases at V and 5 bases at J, leaving 7 bases unmatched. The germline V gene has CDR1 MNHEY and CDR2 SVGAGI. The CDR3 is made up of 15 amino acids. The CDR3: CASRRGTGGLYGYTF. The CDR3 DNA reads TGTGCCAGCAGACGCGGGACAGGGGGCTTATATGGCTACACCTTC.

This clonotype showed up many times. The chain combines TRBV28 with TRBJ2-2; D possibly uses TRBD1 or TRBD2 (5 bases each). Germline assignment: CDR1 MDHEN and CDR2 SYDVKM. The CDR3 sequence is 12 residues long. V was cut by 4 bases and J by 10 bases, with 10 bases left in between. The CDR3 spells CASSSRGEELFF. CDR3 DNA: TGTGCCAGCAGTTCGAGGGGAGAGGAGCTGTTTTTT.

This clonotype was detected many times. The chain couples TRBV7-9 to TRBJ1-4; the match to TRBD1 covers 9 bases. Per germline, CDR1 SEHNR and CDR2 FQNEAQ (reference sequence). This CDR3 contains 15 residues. Trimming removed 5 bases from V and 3 bases from J; junction bases left unmatched: 4. In DNA, the CDR3 is TGTGCCAGCAGCCTCCGGGACAGGGCTAATGAAAAACTGTTTTTT. It encodes CASSLRDRANEKLFF.

The chain combines TRBV29-1 with TRBJ2-4; no definite D call. Trimming removed 0 bases at V and 9 bases at J, with 9 bases between. This CDR3 region has 12 residues. CDR1 and CDR2 from the germline V gene are SQVTM and ANQGSEA. CDR3 coding DNA: TGCAGCGTTGAAGAAGGGAATGGCATTCAGTACTTC. The encoded protein is CSVEEGNGIQYF.

This clonotype was observed many times. This sequence joins TRBV20-1 and TRBJ1-1, with D possibly matching TRBD1 (5 bases). The CDR3 is 13 amino acids. Trimming cost V 5 bases and J 7 bases, with 17 bases left between them. Germline-derived CDR1 and CDR2 are DFQATT and SNEGSKA (reference sequence). CDR3 coding DNA: TGCAGTGCTCTAGGGATGTTTGGACATGAAGCTTTCTTT. Protein sequence: CSALGMFGHEAFF.

This clonotype was observed a handful of times. The gene calls are TRBV5-4 and TRBJ2-1; D unclear. This CDR3 contains 15 residues. The ends were cut back, 2 bases at V and 6 bases at J, with 15 bases in the middle. The V gene's germline CDR1 is SGHNT and CDR2 YYREEE (reference sequence). The CDR3 DNA sequence: TGTGCCAGCAGCTTAGCAAGGACCCTATTCAATGAGCAGTTCTTC. Residues: CASSLARTLFNEQFF.

In its sample, this clonotype was seen many times. The V and J genes are TRBV7-9 and TRBJ2-2, with D possibly TRBD2 on 6 matching bases. Trimming cost V 3 bases and J 6 bases, with 8 bases left between them. This CDR3 is 13 amino acids long. CDR1 and CDR2 (germline): SEHNR, FQNEAQ (reference sequence). The CDR3 spells CASSFWEAGELFF. In nucleotides, the CDR3 is TGTGCCAGCAGCTTCTGGGAGGCCGGGGAGCTGTTTTTT.

This clonotype was recorded many times. This chain uses TRBV14 with TRBJ2-2; D remains ambiguous. Trimming removed 5 bases at V and 1 base at J, with 11 bases between. The V gene's germline CDR1 is SGHDN and CDR2 FVKESK. This CDR3 contains 15 residues. The CDR3 DNA sequence: TGTGCCAGCAGCGGCACAACAGAGAACACCGGGGAGCTGTTTTTT. Translation: CASSGTTENTGELFF.

This clonotype was detected many times. V gene TRBV7-6 combines with J gene TRBJ2-5; a weak D match, TRBD2 (6 bases). V was clipped by 2 bases and J by 5 bases, with 12 bases between them. Per germline, CDR1 SGHVS and CDR2 FNYEAQ. This CDR3 has 14 amino acids. The DNA for the CDR3 is TGTGCCAGCAGCTTAAGAAGCCGGGAGGAGACCCAGTACTTC. It translates to CASSLRSREETQYF.

This clonotype was counted ten times or more. The genes are TRBV12-3 or TRBV12-4 and TRBJ1-5; maybe TRBD1 (5 bases). The ends were cut back, 3 bases at V and 7 bases at J, with 13 bases in the middle. This CDR3 is built from 14 residues. CDR3: CASSFAGGRQPQHF. CDR3 sequence (DNA): TGTGCCAGCAGTTTCGCGGGGGGTAGGCAGCCCCAGCATTTT.

This clonotype showed up many times. The chain joins TRBV7-3 to TRBJ1-1, with D maybe TRBD1 (5 bases). The CDR3 sequence is 12 residues long. Germline loops: CDR1 SGHTA, CDR2 FQGTGA. Trimming cost V 4 bases and J 8 bases, with 11 bases left between them. In nucleotides, the CDR3 is TGTGCCAGCAGCTCCGGGAGGGGCGAAGCTTTCTTT. Translated: CASSSGRGEAFF.